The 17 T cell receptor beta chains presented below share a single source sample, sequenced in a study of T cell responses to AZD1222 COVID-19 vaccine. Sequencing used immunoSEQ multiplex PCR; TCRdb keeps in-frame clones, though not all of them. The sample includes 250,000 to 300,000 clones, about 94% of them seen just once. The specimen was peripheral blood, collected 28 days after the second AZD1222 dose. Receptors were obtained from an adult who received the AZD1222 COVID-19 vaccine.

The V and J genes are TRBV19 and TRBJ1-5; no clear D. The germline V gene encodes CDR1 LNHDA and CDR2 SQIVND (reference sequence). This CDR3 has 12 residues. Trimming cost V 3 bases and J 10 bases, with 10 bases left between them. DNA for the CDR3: TGTGCCAGTAGTATCCCGGGAGCACCCCAGCATTTT. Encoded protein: CASSIPGAPQHF.

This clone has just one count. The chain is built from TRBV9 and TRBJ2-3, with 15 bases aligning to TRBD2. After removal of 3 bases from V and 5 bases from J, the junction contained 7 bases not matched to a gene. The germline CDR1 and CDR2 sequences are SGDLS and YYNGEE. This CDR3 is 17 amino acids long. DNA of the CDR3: TGTGCCAGCAGCGCCGGGACTAGCGGGGGGCTAAGAGATACGCAGTATTTT. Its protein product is CASSAGTSGGLRDTQYF.

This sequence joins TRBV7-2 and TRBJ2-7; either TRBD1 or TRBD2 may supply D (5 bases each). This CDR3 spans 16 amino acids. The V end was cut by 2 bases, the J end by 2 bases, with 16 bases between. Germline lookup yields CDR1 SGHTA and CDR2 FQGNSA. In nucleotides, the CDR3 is TGTGCCAGCAGCTTAACCTCCGGGCAGGGACCCTACGAGCAGTACTTC. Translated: CASSLTSGQGPYEQYF.

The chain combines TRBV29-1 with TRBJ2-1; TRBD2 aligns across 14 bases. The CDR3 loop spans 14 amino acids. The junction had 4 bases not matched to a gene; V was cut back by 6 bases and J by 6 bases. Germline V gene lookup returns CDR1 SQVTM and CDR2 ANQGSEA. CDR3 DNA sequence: TGCAGCGTCCGGACTAGCGGGAGGATCAATGAGCAGTTCTTC. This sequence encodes CSVRTSGRINEQFF.

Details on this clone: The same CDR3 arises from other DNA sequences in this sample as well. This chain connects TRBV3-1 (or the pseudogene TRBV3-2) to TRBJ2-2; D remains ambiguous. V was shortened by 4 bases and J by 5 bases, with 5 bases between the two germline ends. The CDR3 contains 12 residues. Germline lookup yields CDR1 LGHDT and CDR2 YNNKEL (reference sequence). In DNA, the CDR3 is TGTGCCAGCAGCCTTCCGACCGGGGAGCTGTTTTTT. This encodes CASSLPTGELFF.

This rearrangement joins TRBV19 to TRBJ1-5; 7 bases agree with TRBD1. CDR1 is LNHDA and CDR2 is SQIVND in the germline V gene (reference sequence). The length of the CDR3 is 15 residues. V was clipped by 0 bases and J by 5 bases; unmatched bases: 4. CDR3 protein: CASSIDGTEYQPQHF. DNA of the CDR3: TGTGCCAGTAGTATAGATGGGACAGAGTATCAGCCCCAGCATTTT.

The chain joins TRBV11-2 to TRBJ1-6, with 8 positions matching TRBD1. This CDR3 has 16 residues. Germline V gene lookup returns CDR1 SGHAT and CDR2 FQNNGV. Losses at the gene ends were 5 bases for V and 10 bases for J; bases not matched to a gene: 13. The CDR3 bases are TGTGCCAGCAGCCAAAAAACCGGACAGGGTGGGTCACCCCTCCACTTT. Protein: CASSQKTGQGGSPLHF.

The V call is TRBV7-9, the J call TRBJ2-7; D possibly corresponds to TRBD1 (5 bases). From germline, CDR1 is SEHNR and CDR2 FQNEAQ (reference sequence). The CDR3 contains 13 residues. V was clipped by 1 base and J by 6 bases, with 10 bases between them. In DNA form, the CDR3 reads TGTGCCAGCAGCTTAGGGGGCGCCAGCGAGCAGTACTTC. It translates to CASSLGGASEQYF.

The CDR3 sequence: CASSEGGSGNTIYF. The CDR3 DNA sequence: TGTGCCAGCTCAGAAGGGGGCTCTGGAAACACCATATATTTT. The chain couples TRBV18 to TRBJ1-3, with D perhaps matching TRBD1 (6 bases). This CDR3 has 14 amino acids. Germline V gene data show CDR1 as KGHSH and CDR2 as LQKENI. V shed 5 bases and J shed 0 bases, with 8 bases lying between them.

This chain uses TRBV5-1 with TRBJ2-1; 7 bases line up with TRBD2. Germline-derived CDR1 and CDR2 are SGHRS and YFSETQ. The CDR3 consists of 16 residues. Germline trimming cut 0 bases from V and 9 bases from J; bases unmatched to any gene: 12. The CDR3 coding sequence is TGCGCCAGCAGCTTGGTGGCGGGAGTGGCGACCCGTGAGCAGTTCTTC. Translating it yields CASSLVAGVATREQFF.

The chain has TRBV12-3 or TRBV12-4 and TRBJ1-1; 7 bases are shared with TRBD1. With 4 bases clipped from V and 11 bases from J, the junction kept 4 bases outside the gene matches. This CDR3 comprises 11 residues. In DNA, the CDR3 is TGTGCCAGCAGTTCTCAGGGGGGGGCTTTCTTT. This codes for CASSSQGGAFF.

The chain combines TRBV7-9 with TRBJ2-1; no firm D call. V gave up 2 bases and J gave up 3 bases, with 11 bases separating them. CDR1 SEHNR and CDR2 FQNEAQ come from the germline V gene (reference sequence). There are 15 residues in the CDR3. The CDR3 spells CASSLNGGDYNEQFF. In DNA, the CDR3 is TGTGCCAGCAGCTTAAATGGCGGAGACTACAATGAGCAGTTCTTC.

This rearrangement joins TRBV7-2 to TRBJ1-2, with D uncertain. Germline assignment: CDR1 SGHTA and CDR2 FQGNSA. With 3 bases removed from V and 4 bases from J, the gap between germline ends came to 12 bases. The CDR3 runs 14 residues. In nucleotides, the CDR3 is TGTGCCAGCAGCTTCCCCGGAGGTGGCTATGGCTACACCTTC. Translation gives CASSFPGGGYGYTF.

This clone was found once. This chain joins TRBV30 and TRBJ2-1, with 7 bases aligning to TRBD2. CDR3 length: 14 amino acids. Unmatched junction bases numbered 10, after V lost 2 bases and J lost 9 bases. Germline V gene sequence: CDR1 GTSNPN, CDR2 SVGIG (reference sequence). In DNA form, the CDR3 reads TGTGCCTGGAGTAGGGAGCGGGATGGAGGTGAGCAGTTCTTC. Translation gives CAWSRERDGGEQFF.

CDR3 nucleotides: TGTGCCAGCAGTCAAAAACCCGGAGTTTCGGGTAGGGGGGAGCTGTTTTTT. Translation: CASSQKPGVSGRGELFF. The chain employs TRBV4-2 and TRBJ2-2; D is undetermined. Germline V gene lookup returns CDR1 LGHNA and CDR2 YNFKEQ. V was trimmed by 6 bases and J by 8 bases, leaving 25 bases between them. The CDR3 runs to 17 residues.

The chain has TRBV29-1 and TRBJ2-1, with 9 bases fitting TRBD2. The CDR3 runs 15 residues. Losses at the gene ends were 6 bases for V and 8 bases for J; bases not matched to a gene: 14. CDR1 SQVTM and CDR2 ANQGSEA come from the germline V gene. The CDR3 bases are TGCAGCGTCAAAACGCGGTCCGGGACTAGCCATGAGCAGTTCTTC. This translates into CSVKTRSGTSHEQFF.

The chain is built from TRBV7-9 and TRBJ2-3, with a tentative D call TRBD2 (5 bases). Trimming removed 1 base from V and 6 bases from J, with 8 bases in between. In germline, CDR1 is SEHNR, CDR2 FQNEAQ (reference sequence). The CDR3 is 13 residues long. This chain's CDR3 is CASSLGGWDTQYF. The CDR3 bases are TGTGCCAGCAGCTTAGGAGGGTGGGATACGCAGTATTTT.